This TCR beta chain derives from a study of early T cells in non-severe SARS-CoV-2 infection. The CDR3 is 14 amino acids. Germline CDR1 is SGHNT and CDR2 is YYREEE (reference sequence). TCRdb ran MiXCR on the 5' RACE reads and lists one entry per CDR3 protein. The data contain 25,000 to 30,000 distinct CDR3 sequences, approximately 6% of them seen just once; the ten biggest clones take up over 30%. As for this clonotype: A clone one base away is much larger, so this may be a read error.

This receptor was obtained from an adult who was a healthcare worker with PCR-confirmed SARS-CoV-2 infection or an uninfected control (not recorded which). Specimen: whole blood, collected at baseline. The chain is built from TRBV5-4 and TRBJ2-7; TRBD1 is a possible D gene (5 bases). The CDR3 nucleotides are TGTGTCAGCAGCTCGTCGACAGCAGCCTACGAGCAGTACTTC. Amino acid sequence: CVSSSSTAAYEQYF.